These 3 T cell receptor beta chains came from one sample sequenced in a study of read filtering for tumor transcriptome and immune sequencing. Molecular barcoded adaptors covering alpha/delta and beta/gamma chains were used on approximately 400 ng RNA. One entry per CDR3 protein results from TCRdb running MiXCR on the reads. Counted here are 40,000 or so distinct CDR3 sequences, around 15% occurring once; the ten biggest clones make up roughly a sixth. Sequenced: a population of CD138-negative cells sorted from bone marrow. The receptors stem from a donor over 35 with multiple myeloma.

This clonotype was detected many times. This chain links TRBV5-1 with TRBJ2-3; possibly TRBD1 for D (6 bases). Looked up from germline, CDR1 is SGHRS and CDR2 is YFSETQ. The CDR3 contains 18 residues. Trimming removed 3 bases from V and 0 bases from J, with 20 bases in between. The CDR3 loop is CASSYYPTTGSSTDTQYF. CDR3 nucleotide sequence: TGCGCCAGCAGCTACTACCCGACGACAGGTTCTAGCACAGATACGCAGTATTTT. Drawing the rest from reference TRBV5-1 and TRBJ2-3, the complete variable domain is KAGVTQTPRYLIKTRGQQVTLSCSPISGHRSVSWYQQTPGQGLQFLFEYFSETQRNKGNFPGRFSGRQFSNSRSEMNVSTLELGDSALYLCASSYYPTTGSSTDTQYFGPGTRLTVL.

This clonotype occurred many times. The chain joins TRBV11-2 to TRBJ2-3; 7 bases match TRBD2. The V gene's germline CDR1 is SGHAT and CDR2 FQNNGV. This CDR3 has 17 amino acids. J gave up 7 bases and V 2 bases, and 15 bases lay outside the gene matches. CDR3 coding DNA: TGTGCCAGCAGCTTATCGTTAATGGTGGTGGGGGGGTATACGCAGTATTTT. Amino acids: CASSLSLMVVGGYTQYF.

This clonotype was seen repeatedly, ten times or more. The V and J genes are TRBV11-2 and TRBJ1-1; 9 positions agree with TRBD1. This CDR3 has 17 residues. V trimming: 1 base; J trimming: 4 bases; junction bases outside the gene matches: 10. Germline CDR1 SGHAT, CDR2 FQNNGV. CDR3 nucleotide sequence: TGTGCCAGCAGCTTAGCTCGAGGGTCGACAGGGGGCACTGAAGCTTTCTTT. Its protein product is CASSLARGSTGGTEAFF. The variable domain in full, with the rest retrieved from reference TRBV11-2 and TRBJ1-1, is EAGVAQSPRYKIIEKRQSVAFWCNPISGHATLYWYQQILGQGPKLLIQFQNNGVVDDSQLPKDRFSAERLKGVDSTLKIQPAKLEDSAVYLCASSLARGSTGGTEAFFGQGTRLTVV.